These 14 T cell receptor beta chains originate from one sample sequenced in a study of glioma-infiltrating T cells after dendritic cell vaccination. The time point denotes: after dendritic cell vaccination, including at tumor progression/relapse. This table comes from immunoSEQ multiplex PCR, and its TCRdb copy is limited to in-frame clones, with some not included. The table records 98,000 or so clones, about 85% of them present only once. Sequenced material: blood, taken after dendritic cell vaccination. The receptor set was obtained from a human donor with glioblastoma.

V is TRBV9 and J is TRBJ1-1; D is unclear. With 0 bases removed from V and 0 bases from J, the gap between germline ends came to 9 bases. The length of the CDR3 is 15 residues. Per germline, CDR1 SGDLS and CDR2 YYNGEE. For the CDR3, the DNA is TGTGCCAGCAGCGTAGTTCCAGACATGAACACTGAAGCTTTCTTT. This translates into CASSVVPDMNTEAFF.

The CDR3: CASSVGSGGAHEQFF. Written as DNA, the CDR3 is TGTGCCAGCAGCGTAGGAAGCGGGGGGGCCCATGAGCAGTTCTTC. The chain has TRBV9 and TRBJ2-1, with TRBD2 identical over 10 bases. Looked up from germline, CDR1 is SGDLS and CDR2 is YYNGEE. The J segment lost 8 bases and the V segment lost 0 bases, leaving 5 bases of the junction unmatched. CDR3 size: 15 residues.

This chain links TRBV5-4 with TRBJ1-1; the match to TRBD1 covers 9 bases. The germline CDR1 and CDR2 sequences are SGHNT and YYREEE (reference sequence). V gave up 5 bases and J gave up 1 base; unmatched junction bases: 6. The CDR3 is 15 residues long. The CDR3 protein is CASRPGQGSNTEAFF. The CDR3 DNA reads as TGTGCCAGCAGGCCTGGACAGGGGTCGAACACTGAAGCTTTCTTT.

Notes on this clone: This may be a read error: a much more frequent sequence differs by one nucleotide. The CDR3 reads CASSQEGTDGYTF. The CDR3 DNA is TGTGCCAGCAGCCAAGAAGGGACAGATGGCTACACCTTC. The chain employs TRBV4-2 and TRBJ1-2, with 7 bases matching TRBD1. J gave up 6 bases and V 0 bases, and 1 base lay outside the gene matches. Looked up from germline, CDR1 is LGHNA and CDR2 is YNFKEQ. The CDR3 length is 13 residues.

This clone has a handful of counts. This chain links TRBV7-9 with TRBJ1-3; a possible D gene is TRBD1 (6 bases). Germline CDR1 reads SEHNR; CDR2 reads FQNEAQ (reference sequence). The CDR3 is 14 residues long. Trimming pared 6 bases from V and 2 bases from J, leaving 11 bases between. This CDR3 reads CASRSGVAGNTIYF. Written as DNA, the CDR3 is TGTGCCAGCAGGTCAGGGGTTGCTGGAAACACCATATATTTT.

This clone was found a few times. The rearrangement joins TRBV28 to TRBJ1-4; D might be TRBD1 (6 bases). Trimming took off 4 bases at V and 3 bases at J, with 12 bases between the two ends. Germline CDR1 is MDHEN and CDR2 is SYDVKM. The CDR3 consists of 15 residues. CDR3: CASSSTRGSNEKLFF. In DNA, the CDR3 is TGTGCCAGCAGTTCGACCAGGGGCTCTAATGAAAAACTGTTTTTT.

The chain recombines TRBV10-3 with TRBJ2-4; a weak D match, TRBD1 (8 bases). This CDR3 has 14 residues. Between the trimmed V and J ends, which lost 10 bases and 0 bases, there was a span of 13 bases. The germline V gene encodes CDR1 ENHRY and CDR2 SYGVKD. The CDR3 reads CATTGGEAKNIQYF. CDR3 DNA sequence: TGTGCCACCACAGGGGGGGAAGCCAAAAACATTCAGTACTTC.

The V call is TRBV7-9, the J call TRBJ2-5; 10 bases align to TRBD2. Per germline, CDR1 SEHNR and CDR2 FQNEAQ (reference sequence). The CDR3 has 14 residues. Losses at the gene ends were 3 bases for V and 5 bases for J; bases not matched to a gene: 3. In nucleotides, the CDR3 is TGTGCCAGCAGCTTCGGGACTAGCGTTGAGACCCAGTACTTC. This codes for CASSFGTSVETQYF.

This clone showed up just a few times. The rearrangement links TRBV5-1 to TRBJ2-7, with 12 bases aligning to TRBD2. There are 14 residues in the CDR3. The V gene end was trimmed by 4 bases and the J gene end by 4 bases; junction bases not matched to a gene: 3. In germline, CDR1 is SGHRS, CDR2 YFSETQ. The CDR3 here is CASSRLAGAYEQYF. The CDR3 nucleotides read TGCGCCAGCAGCCGACTAGCGGGAGCTTACGAGCAGTACTTC.

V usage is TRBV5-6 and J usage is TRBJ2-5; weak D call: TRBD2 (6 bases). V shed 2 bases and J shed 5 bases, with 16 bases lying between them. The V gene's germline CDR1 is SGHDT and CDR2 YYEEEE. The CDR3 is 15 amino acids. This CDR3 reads CASSFEWGTGETQYF. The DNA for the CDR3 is TGTGCCAGCAGCTTTGAGTGGGGGACTGGGGAGACCCAGTACTTC.

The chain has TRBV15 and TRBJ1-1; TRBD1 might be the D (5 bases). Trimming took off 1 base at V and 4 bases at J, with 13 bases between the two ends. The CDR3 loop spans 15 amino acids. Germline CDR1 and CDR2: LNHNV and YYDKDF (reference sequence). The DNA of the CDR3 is TGTGCCACCAGCAGAGGGCCAGGGTGGGGCACTGAAGCTTTCTTT. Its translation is CATSRGPGWGTEAFF.

CDR3 protein: CASSLQGRGTDTQYF. In nucleotides, the CDR3 is TGTGCCAGCAGTTTACAGGGTAGGGGCACAGATACGCAGTATTTT. V usage is TRBV27 and J usage is TRBJ2-3; possibly TRBD1 for D (5 bases). The CDR3 totals 15 residues. CDR1 is MNHEY and CDR2 is SMNVEV in the germline V gene (reference sequence). The V gene lost 2 bases and the J gene lost 1 base, with 10 bases spanning the gap.

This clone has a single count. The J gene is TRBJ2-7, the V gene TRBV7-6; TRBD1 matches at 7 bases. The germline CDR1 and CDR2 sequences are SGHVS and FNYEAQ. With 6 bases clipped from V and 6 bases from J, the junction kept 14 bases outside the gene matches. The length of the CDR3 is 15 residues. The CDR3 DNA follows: TGTGCCAGCAGTTCCTTCGGGACAGAGGGTCCCGAGCAGTACTTC. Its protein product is CASSSFGTEGPEQYF. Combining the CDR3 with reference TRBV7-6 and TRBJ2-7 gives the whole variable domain GAGVSQSPRYKVTKRGQDVALRCDPISGHVSLYWYRQALGQGPEFLTYFNYEAQQDKSGLPNDRFSAERPEGSISTLTIQRTEQRDSAMYRCASSSFGTEGPEQYFGPGTRLTVT.

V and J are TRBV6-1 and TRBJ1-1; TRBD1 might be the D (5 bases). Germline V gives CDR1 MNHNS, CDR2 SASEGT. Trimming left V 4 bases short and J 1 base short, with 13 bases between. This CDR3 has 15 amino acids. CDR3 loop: CASSGATGRNTEAFF. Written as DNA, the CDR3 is TGTGCCAGCAGTGGGGCCACAGGAAGGAACACTGAAGCTTTCTTT.